What follows is one TCR beta chain and its context. The sample belongs to a study of T cell responses to AZD1222 COVID-19 vaccine. CDR3 size: 14 residues. Germline CDR1 reads LGHDT; CDR2 reads YNNKEL (reference sequence). The ends lost 5 bases at V and 7 bases at J; junction bases unmatched: 10. Generated by immunoSEQ multiplex PCR, the TCRdb table keeps only in-frame clones and is missing some. The table includes about 64,000 clones, over 70% detected once. The chain employs TRBV3-1 (or the pseudogene TRBV3-2) and TRBJ2-5; 7 bases map to TRBD1. The TCR comes from an adult who received the AZD1222 COVID-19 vaccine. Source: peripheral blood, taken 28 days after the second AZD1222 dose. Written as DNA, the CDR3 is TGTGCCAGCAGCAAACGACAGGGTCAGGGGACCCAGTACTTC. Protein product: CASSKRQGQGTQYF.